This T cell receptor beta chain was recorded in a study of blood T cell repertoires in COVID-19. Study summary: Spain, Italy and the United States supplied samples that represented acute and convalescent COVID-19.

Participant-reported clinical history was the basis for cohort assignment. The recovered donors of Cohort 3 showed two negative PCRs, clearance, or symptom resolution. Profiling relied on immunoSEQ multiplex PCR, and the TCRdb table lists in-frame clones only, not all of them. The sample has around 160,000 clones, almost 85% seen once; the top ten hold approximately 11%. V trimming: 6 bases; J trimming: 4 bases; junction bases outside the gene matches: 10. CDR1 is MNHEY and CDR2 is SMNVEV in the germline V gene (reference sequence). This CDR3 region has 15 residues. The sample taken for sequencing was PBMCs or T cells enriched from blood (not recorded which). The V and J genes are TRBV27 and TRBJ2-5; TRBD1 matches 8 bases. The sequence came from a man aged 45 to 65 who had recovered from COVID-19. CDR3 bases: TGTGCCAGCAGACTTAGACAGGGGCAGGGAGAGACCCAGTACTTC. Translated, it gives CASRLRQGQGETQYF.